Below, 5 T cell receptor beta chains from the same sample are listed, as sequenced in a study of T cell repertoires in cytomegalovirus infection (dated by TCRdb to the late 2010s). Sequencing took place on an Illumina HiSeq 1500. The public reads were quality trimmed at Q25 with fastp and then assembled into clones with MiXCR by TCRdb, keeping productive beta chains. One record per CDR3 amino acid sequence lists the most common genes and DNA. The sample includes roughly 280,000 distinct CDR3 sequences, with roughly 9% observed a single time. The ten largest make up approximately 16% of the sample. The sequenced sample was PBMCs. Receptors originate from a human donor in good health (CMV status not recorded). Some clones in this sample may be carry-over from other donors' samples.

This clonotype was found many times. CDR3 DNA sequence: TGTGCCAGCAGCTTAGACTGGACAGGGGGTTACGAGCAGTACTTC. Encoded protein: CASSLDWTGGYEQYF. J is TRBJ2-7 and V is TRBV7-2; 10 bases are a match to TRBD1. This CDR3 comprises 15 residues. CDR1 and CDR2 (germline): SGHTA, FQGNSA. With 1 base clipped from V and 4 bases from J, the junction kept 4 bases outside the gene matches.

This clonotype was counted only a few times. V and J are TRBV19 and TRBJ1-5; D gene uncertain. The V and J ends lost 7 bases and 5 bases respectively, with 12 bases between them. The CDR3 runs to 13 residues. Germline lookup yields CDR1 LNHDA and CDR2 SQIVND (reference sequence). The CDR3: CASTSIIDQPQHF. CDR3 nucleotide sequence: TGTGCCAGTACCTCGATTATCGATCAGCCCCAGCATTTT.

This clonotype has ten or more counts. The rearrangement joins TRBV19 to TRBJ2-2; D is possibly TRBD1 (6 bases). The CDR3 is 13 amino acids. Germline loops: CDR1 LNHDA, CDR2 SQIVND (reference sequence). V lost 3 bases, J lost 7 bases, and 9 bases lay in between. In nucleotides, the CDR3 is TGTGCCAGTAGTATGAGGGGGAACGGGGAGCTGTTTTTT. It encodes CASSMRGNGELFF.

This chain uses TRBV2 with TRBJ2-7; no definite D call. Germline CDR1 is SNHLY and CDR2 is FYNNEI. V shed 7 bases and J shed 1 base, with 8 bases lying between them. This CDR3 is built from 12 residues. The CDR3 spells CASTLLSYEQYF. CDR3 nucleotide sequence: TGTGCCAGCACCCTACTTTCCTACGAGCAGTACTTC.

In its sample, this clonotype was seen many times. V is TRBV28 and J is TRBJ2-7; TRBD2 matches 7 bases. Unmatched junction bases numbered 10, after V lost 2 bases and J lost 6 bases. The CDR3 length is 15 residues. Germline V gene lookup returns CDR1 MDHEN and CDR2 SYDVKM. CDR3 amino acids: CASSLLGRVQSEQYF. Written as DNA, the CDR3 is TGTGCCAGCAGTTTACTGGGGAGGGTGCAGTCCGAGCAGTACTTC.